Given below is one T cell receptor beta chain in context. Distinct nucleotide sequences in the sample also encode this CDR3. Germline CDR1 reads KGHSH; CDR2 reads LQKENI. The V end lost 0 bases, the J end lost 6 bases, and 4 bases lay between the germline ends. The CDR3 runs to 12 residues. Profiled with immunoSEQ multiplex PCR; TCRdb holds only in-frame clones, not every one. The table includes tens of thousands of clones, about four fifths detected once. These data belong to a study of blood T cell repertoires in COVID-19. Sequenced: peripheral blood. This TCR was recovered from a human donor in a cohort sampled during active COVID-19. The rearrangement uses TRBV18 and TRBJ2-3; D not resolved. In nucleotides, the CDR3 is TGTGCCAGCTCACCACCCCTGGATACGCAGTATTTT. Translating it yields CASSPPLDTQYF.